The T cell receptor beta chain described here comes from a study of human T cells and chemical hapten exposure. This clonotype was detected only a few times. Time point described: patch test 1, 2 weeks after DPC sensitization. Treatment denoted: therapeutic diphenylcyclopropenone sensitization with weekly scalp DPC. Alopecia patients, 18 to 70 years old and DPC-suitable, served as donors. TCRdb called the RACE reads again in MiXCR, with one record for every CDR3 protein. The data hold fewer than 500,000 distinct CDR3 sequences, with 4% to 5.5% observed a single time. V lost 4 bases to trimming and J lost 4 bases; unmatched junction nucleotides: 5. The CDR3 has 15 residues. Germline CDR1 reads SQVTM; CDR2 reads ANQGSEA.

The starting material was whole blood, obtained in connection with sensitization to the hapten diphenylcyclopropenone (DPC). The receptor was derived from a woman between 45 and 65 years old with alopecia areata. Some clones in this sample may be carry-over from other donors' samples. This chain links TRBV29-1 with TRBJ2-7; 15 bases are shared with TRBD2. Written as DNA, the CDR3 is TGCAGCGTTGCTGGACTAGCGGGAGGGCCGTACGAGCAGTACTTC. It translates to CSVAGLAGGPYEQYF.